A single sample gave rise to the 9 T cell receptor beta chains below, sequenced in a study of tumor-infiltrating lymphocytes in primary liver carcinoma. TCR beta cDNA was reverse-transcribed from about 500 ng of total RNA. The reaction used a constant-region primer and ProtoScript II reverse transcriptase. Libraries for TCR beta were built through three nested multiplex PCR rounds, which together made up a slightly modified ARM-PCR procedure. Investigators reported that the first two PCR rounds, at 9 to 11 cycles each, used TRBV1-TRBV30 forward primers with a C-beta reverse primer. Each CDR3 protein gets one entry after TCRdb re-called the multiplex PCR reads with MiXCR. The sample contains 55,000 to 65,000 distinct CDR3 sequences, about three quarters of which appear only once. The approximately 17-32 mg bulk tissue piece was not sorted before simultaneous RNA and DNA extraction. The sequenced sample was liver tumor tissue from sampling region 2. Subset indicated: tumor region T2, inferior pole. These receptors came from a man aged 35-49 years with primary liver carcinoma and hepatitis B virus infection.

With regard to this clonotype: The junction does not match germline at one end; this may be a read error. CDR3 sequence reads: CARSPLGGSAVSYNEQSF. The CDR3 nucleotides are TGTGCCAGGAGCCCGCTTGGAGGCTCAGCGGTCTCCTACAATGAGCAGTCTTTC. The V gene is TRBV7-8, the J gene TRBJ2-1; perhaps TRBD2 as D (5 bases). The length of the CDR3 is 18 residues. Germline assignment: CDR1 SGHVS and CDR2 FQNEAQ.

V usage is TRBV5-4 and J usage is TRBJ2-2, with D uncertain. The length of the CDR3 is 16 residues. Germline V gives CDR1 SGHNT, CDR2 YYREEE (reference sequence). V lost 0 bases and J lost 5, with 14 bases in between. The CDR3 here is CASSLGGNGRTGELFF. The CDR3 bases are TGTGCCAGCAGCTTGGGAGGTAACGGAAGGACCGGGGAGCTGTTTTTT. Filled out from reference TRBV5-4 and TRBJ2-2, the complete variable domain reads ETGVTQSPTHLIKTRGQQVTLRCSSQSGHNTVSWYQQALGQGPQFIFQYYREEENGRGNFPPRFSGLQFPNYSSELNVNALELDDSALYLCASSLGGNGRTGELFFGEGSRLTVL.

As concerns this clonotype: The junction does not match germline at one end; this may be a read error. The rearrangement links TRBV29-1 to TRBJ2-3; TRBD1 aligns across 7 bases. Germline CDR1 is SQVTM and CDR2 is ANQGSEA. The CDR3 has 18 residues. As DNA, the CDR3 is TGCAGCGTTGAGGGACAGAGGGTGATCCACCATTCCACAGATACGCAATATTTT. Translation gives CSVEGQRVIHHSTDTQYF.

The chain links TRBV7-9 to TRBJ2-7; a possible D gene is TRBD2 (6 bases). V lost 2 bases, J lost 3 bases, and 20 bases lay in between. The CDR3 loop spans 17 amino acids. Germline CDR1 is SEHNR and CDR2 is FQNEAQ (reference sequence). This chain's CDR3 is CASSLWGGQRPRYEQYF. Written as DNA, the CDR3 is TGTGCCAGCAGCTTATGGGGAGGTCAGCGCCCCCGCTACGAGCAGTACTTC. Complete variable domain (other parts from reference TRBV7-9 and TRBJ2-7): DTGVSQNPRHKITKRGQNVTFRCDPISEHNRLYWYRQTLGQGPEFLTYFQNEAQLEKSRLLSDRFSAERPKGSFSTLEIQRTEQGDSAMYLCASSLWGGQRPRYEQYFGPGTRLTVT.

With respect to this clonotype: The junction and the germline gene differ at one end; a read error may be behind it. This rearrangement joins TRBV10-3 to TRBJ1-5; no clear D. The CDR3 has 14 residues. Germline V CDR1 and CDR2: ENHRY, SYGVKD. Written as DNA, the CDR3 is TGTGCCAGAAGTGAGTATGAGGGCGATCAGTCCCAGCATTTT. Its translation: CARSEYEGDQSQHF.

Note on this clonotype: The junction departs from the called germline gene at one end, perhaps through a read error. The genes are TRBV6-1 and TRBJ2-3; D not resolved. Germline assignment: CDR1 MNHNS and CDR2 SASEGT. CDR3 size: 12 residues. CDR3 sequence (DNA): TGTGCCAGCAGCTTTATTGCAGATACACAGTATTTT. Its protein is CASSFIADTQYF.

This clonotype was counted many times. The CDR3 loop is CASSYRGAVYTGELFF. In DNA form, the CDR3 reads TGTGCCAGCAGTTATCGGGGGGCAGTTTACACCGGGGAGCTGTTTTTT. The chain uses TRBV6-5 and TRBJ2-2; a possible D gene is TRBD2 (7 bases). V was shortened by 3 bases and J by 3 bases, with 14 bases between the two germline ends. The germline gives CDR1 MNHEY, CDR2 SVGAGI. The CDR3 is 16 amino acids.

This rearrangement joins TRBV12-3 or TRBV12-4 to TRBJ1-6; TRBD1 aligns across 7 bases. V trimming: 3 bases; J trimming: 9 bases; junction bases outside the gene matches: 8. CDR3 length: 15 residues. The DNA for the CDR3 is TGTGCCAGCAGTTTCACGACAGGGCGTAGTTCACCCCTCCACTTT. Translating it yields CASSFTTGRSSPLHF.

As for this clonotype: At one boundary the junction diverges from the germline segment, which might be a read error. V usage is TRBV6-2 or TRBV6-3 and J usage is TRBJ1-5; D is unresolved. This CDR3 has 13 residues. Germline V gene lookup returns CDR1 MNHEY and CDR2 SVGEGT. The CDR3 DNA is TGTGGCAGCAGTTACCGGGCCGAACAGCCCCAGCATTTT. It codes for CGSSYRAEQPQHF.